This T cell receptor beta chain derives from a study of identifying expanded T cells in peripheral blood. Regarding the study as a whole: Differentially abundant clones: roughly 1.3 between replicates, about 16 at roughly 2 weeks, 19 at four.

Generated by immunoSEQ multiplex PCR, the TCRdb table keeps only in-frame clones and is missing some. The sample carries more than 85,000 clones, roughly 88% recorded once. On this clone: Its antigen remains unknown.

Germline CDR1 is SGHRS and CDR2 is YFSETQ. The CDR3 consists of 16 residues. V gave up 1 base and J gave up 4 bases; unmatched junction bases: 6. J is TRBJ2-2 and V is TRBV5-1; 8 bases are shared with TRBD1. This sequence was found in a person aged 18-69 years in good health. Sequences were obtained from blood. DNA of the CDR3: TGCGCCAGCAGCTTGTTCCGAGACAGGGGCACCGGGGAGCTGTTTTTT. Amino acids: CASSLFRDRGTGELFF.